This TCR beta chain was sequenced during a study of blood T cells in healthy people across ages. Germline trimming cut 6 bases from V and 7 bases from J; bases unmatched to any gene: 10. Per germline, CDR1 SQVTM and CDR2 ANQGSEA. This CDR3 is 16 amino acids long. This clonotype was seen a handful of times. Then a second PCR, running about 6 to 12 cycles, was carried out with a sample-barcoded 5' primer and a J-beta primer mix. TCRdb used MiXCR to reprocess the 5' RACE reads, holding one entry per CDR3 protein. This table has around 1,500,000 distinct CDR3 sequences, around two fifths appearing once. The chain is built from TRBV29-1 and TRBJ2-1; 15 bases agree with TRBD2. This TCR came from a woman younger than 35 in good health. The sequenced sample was blood. The CDR3 DNA sequence: TGCAGCGTCAGGACTAGCGGGGGGGCCAGGGCAAATGAGCAGTTCTTC. Translated, it gives CSVRTSGGARANEQFF.